These T cell receptor beta chains were read from a single sample in a study of identical twins. TCRdb analysed the 5' RACE reads with MiXCR anew, one entry per CDR3 protein. Here the sample spans 640,000 or so distinct CDR3 sequences, around 6.1% being singletons. Sample: naive T cells sorted from blood. Receptors were obtained from a man between 18 and 29 years old in good health. CDR3s include the opening cysteine and the closing phenylalanine or tryptophan. The D gene is left open where the match is weak. A row's size may be missing; if present it is once, few, many or a size class.

cdr3_length: 16
d_call: -
v_call: TRBV4-3
clone_size: many
j_call: TRBJ2-7
cdr3_aa: CASSQARLAEDYEQYF
cdr3_nt: TGCGCCAGCAGCCAAGCTCGTTTAGCGGAGGACTACGAGCAGTACTTC

cdr3_length: 12
d_call: -
v_call: TRBV12-3/TRBV12-4
clone_size: many
j_call: TRBJ1-5
cdr3_aa: CASRDGNQPQHF
cdr3_nt: TGTGCCAGCAGGGACGGCAATCAGCCCCAGCATTTT

cdr3_length: 13
d_call: -
v_call: TRBV14
clone_size: -
j_call: TRBJ2-3
cdr3_aa: CASSLKLRDTQYF
cdr3_nt: TGTGCCAGCAGCCTAAAGCTGCGAGATACGCAGTATTTT

cdr3_length: 14
d_call: TRBD1
v_call: TRBV10-3
clone_size: few
j_call: TRBJ1-5
cdr3_aa: CAIRGGDRDQPQHF
cdr3_nt: TGTGCCATCAGGGGGGGGGACAGGGATCAGCCCCAGCATTTT

cdr3_length: 17
d_call: TRBD1
v_call: TRBV12-3/TRBV12-4
clone_size: few
j_call: TRBJ2-6
cdr3_aa: CASSHRGPRAGANVLTF
cdr3_nt: TGTGCCAGCAGTCACAGGGGGCCAAGGGCCGGGGCCAACGTCCTGACTTTC

cdr3_length: 14
d_call: -
v_call: TRBV6-2/TRBV6-3
clone_size: many
j_call: TRBJ2-1
cdr3_aa: CASSYSASYNEQFF
cdr3_nt: TGTGCCAGCAGTTACTCGGCCAGCTACAATGAGCAGTTCTTC

cdr3_length: 21
d_call: TRBD2
v_call: TRBV5-1
clone_size: -
j_call: TRBJ2-1
cdr3_aa: CASSWPEAPGVAGNPYNEQFF
cdr3_nt: TGCGCCAGCAGCTGGCCCGAGGCCCCGGGCGTAGCGGGGAACCCCTACAATGAGCAGTTCTTC

cdr3_length: 13
d_call: -
v_call: TRBV3-1
clone_size: many
j_call: TRBJ2-7
cdr3_aa: CASSQVNGVEQYF
cdr3_nt: TGTGCCAGCAGCCAAGTTAATGGAGTTGAGCAGTACTTC

cdr3_length: 19
d_call: TRBD2
v_call: TRBV28
clone_size: few
j_call: TRBJ2-1
cdr3_aa: CASSLLTSGRLQSYNEQFF
cdr3_nt: TGTGCCAGCAGTTTACTGACTAGCGGGAGACTTCAATCCTACAATGAGCAGTTCTTC

cdr3_length: 13
d_call: -
v_call: TRBV4-3
clone_size: many
j_call: TRBJ2-5
cdr3_aa: CASSQDRAETQYF
cdr3_nt: TGCGCCAGCAGCCAAGATCGAGCGGAGACCCAGTACTTC

cdr3_length: 14
d_call: -
v_call: TRBV20-1
clone_size: -
j_call: TRBJ2-7
cdr3_aa: CSARGGQWGYEQYF
cdr3_nt: TGCAGTGCCCGAGGGGGACAATGGGGGTACGAGCAGTACTTC

cdr3_length: 12
d_call: -
v_call: TRBV27
clone_size: many
j_call: TRBJ2-1
cdr3_aa: CASSPTGRIGFF
cdr3_nt: TGTGCCAGCAGTCCCACCGGGCGCATAGGGTTCTTC

cdr3_length: 15
d_call: -
v_call: TRBV28
clone_size: many
j_call: TRBJ1-2
cdr3_aa: CASSFRGGLNYGYTF
cdr3_nt: TGTGCCAGCAGTTTTCGCGGGGGCCTCAACTATGGCTACACCTTC

cdr3_length: 10
d_call: -
v_call: TRBV29-1
clone_size: many
j_call: TRBJ1-2
cdr3_aa: CSVAGDGYTF
cdr3_nt: TGCAGCGTTGCAGGGGATGGCTACACCTTC

cdr3_length: 18
d_call: TRBD2
v_call: TRBV28
clone_size: many
j_call: TRBJ2-7
cdr3_aa: CASSLGEGKLAGDSEQYF
cdr3_nt: TGTGCCAGCAGTTTAGGGGAGGGTAAACTAGCGGGAGATTCCGAGCAGTACTTC

cdr3_length: 13
d_call: -
v_call: TRBV29-1
clone_size: many
j_call: TRBJ2-5
cdr3_aa: CSVGVMEGETQYF
cdr3_nt: TGCAGCGTTGGGGTGATGGAGGGAGAGACCCAGTACTTC

cdr3_length: 14
d_call: -
v_call: TRBV7-9
clone_size: many
j_call: TRBJ1-1
cdr3_aa: CASSHPDRDTEAFF
cdr3_nt: TGTGCCAGCAGTCACCCCGACCGGGACACTGAAGCTTTCTTT

cdr3_length: 16
d_call: -
v_call: TRBV5-1
clone_size: -
j_call: TRBJ2-2
cdr3_aa: CASSFGIRGVTGELFF
cdr3_nt: TGCGCCAGCAGCTTCGGAATTCGCGGAGTCACCGGGGAGCTGTTTTTT

cdr3_length: 13
d_call: TRBD2
v_call: TRBV6-2/TRBV6-3
clone_size: -
j_call: TRBJ2-7
cdr3_aa: CASRTSENYEQYF
cdr3_nt: TGTGCCAGCAGGACTAGCGAGAACTACGAGCAGTACTTC

cdr3_length: 14
d_call: -
v_call: TRBV7-9
clone_size: many
j_call: TRBJ2-5
cdr3_aa: CASTNAQGWETQYF
cdr3_nt: TGTGCCAGCACCAACGCTCAGGGTTGGGAGACCCAGTACTTC

cdr3_length: 17
d_call: TRBD2
v_call: TRBV5-1
clone_size: many
j_call: TRBJ2-7
cdr3_aa: CASSLDWTSGYSYEQYF
cdr3_nt: TGCGCCAGCAGCTTGGATTGGACTAGCGGGTACTCCTACGAGCAGTACTTC

cdr3_length: 16
d_call: TRBD2
v_call: TRBV25-1
clone_size: many
j_call: TRBJ2-3
cdr3_aa: CASSAASGRALDTQYF
cdr3_nt: TGTGCCAGCAGTGCAGCTAGCGGGAGGGCCCTAGATACGCAGTATTTT

cdr3_length: 15
d_call: -
v_call: TRBV9
clone_size: many
j_call: TRBJ2-7
cdr3_aa: CASSVSPESSYEQYF
cdr3_nt: TGTGCCAGCAGCGTGTCCCCTGAGTCCTCCTACGAGCAGTACTTC

cdr3_length: 15
d_call: -
v_call: TRBV12-3/TRBV12-4
clone_size: few
j_call: TRBJ2-1
cdr3_aa: CASSLWPGGPDEQFF
cdr3_nt: TGTGCCAGCAGTTTATGGCCCGGAGGGCCCGATGAGCAGTTCTTC

cdr3_length: 12
d_call: -
v_call: TRBV7-8
clone_size: -
j_call: TRBJ2-5
cdr3_aa: CASSWAVETQYF
cdr3_nt: TGTGCCAGCAGCTGGGCGGTGGAGACCCAGTACTTC

cdr3_length: 14
d_call: TRBD1
v_call: TRBV9
clone_size: many
j_call: TRBJ2-5
cdr3_aa: CASTGQGGQETQYF
cdr3_nt: TGTGCCAGCACCGGACAGGGTGGGCAAGAGACCCAGTACTTC

cdr3_length: 14
d_call: TRBD1
v_call: TRBV29-1
clone_size: many
j_call: TRBJ2-5
cdr3_aa: CSVYRGSNQETQYF
cdr3_nt: TGCAGCGTCTACAGGGGGAGCAACCAAGAGACCCAGTACTTC

cdr3_length: 13
d_call: -
v_call: TRBV29-1
clone_size: many
j_call: TRBJ1-3
cdr3_aa: CSVGLSSGNTIYF
cdr3_nt: TGCAGCGTTGGGCTGAGCTCTGGAAACACCATATATTTT

cdr3_length: 14
d_call: TRBD2
v_call: TRBV30
clone_size: -
j_call: TRBJ2-1
cdr3_aa: CAWSGGSGYNEQFF
cdr3_nt: TGTGCCTGGAGTGGCGGGAGCGGGTACAATGAGCAGTTCTTC

cdr3_length: 18
d_call: TRBD2
v_call: TRBV4-1
clone_size: -
j_call: TRBJ2-1
cdr3_aa: CASSQGGPGTSGVNEQFF
cdr3_nt: TGCGCCAGCAGCCAAGGAGGGCCCGGGACTAGCGGAGTCAATGAGCAGTTCTTC

cdr3_length: 13
d_call: -
v_call: TRBV15
clone_size: many
j_call: TRBJ1-1
cdr3_aa: CATSIGGGTEAFF
cdr3_nt: TGTGCCACCAGCATAGGGGGGGGGACTGAAGCTTTCTTT

cdr3_length: 15
d_call: -
v_call: TRBV7-3
clone_size: -
j_call: TRBJ2-3
cdr3_aa: CASSLGGHFTDTQYF
cdr3_nt: TGTGCCAGCAGCTTGGGGGGACACTTCACAGATACGCAGTATTTT

cdr3_length: 13
d_call: -
v_call: TRBV6-1
clone_size: many
j_call: TRBJ2-5
cdr3_aa: CASSEGPQETQYF
cdr3_nt: TGTGCCAGCAGTGAGGGTCCTCAAGAGACCCAGTACTTC

cdr3_length: 13
d_call: -
v_call: TRBV11-2
clone_size: -
j_call: TRBJ1-5
cdr3_aa: CASSLDREQPQHF
cdr3_nt: TGTGCCAGCAGCTTAGATCGGGAGCAGCCCCAGCATTTT

cdr3_length: 11
d_call: TRBD1
v_call: TRBV12-5
clone_size: -
j_call: TRBJ1-1
cdr3_aa: CASGLSRDRAF
cdr3_nt: TGTGCTAGTGGTTTGTCCCGGGACAGGGCTTTT

cdr3_length: 18
d_call: -
v_call: TRBV4-3
clone_size: -
j_call: TRBJ1-4
cdr3_aa: CASSQGLVSQATNEKLFF
cdr3_nt: TGCGCCAGCAGCCAAGGGTTGGTCAGTCAGGCAACTAATGAAAAACTGTTTTTT

cdr3_length: 14
d_call: -
v_call: TRBV18
clone_size: many
j_call: TRBJ2-3
cdr3_aa: CASSPPTRTDTQYF
cdr3_nt: TGTGCCAGCAGCCCACCCACTCGCACAGATACGCAGTATTTT

cdr3_length: 11
d_call: -
v_call: TRBV12-3/TRBV12-4
clone_size: many
j_call: TRBJ2-3
cdr3_aa: CASSLAGVPVF
cdr3_nt: TGTGCCAGCAGTTTAGCGGGGGTCCCGGTCTTT

cdr3_length: 14
d_call: TRBD1
v_call: TRBV2
clone_size: few
j_call: TRBJ2-7
cdr3_aa: CASTTGTGTYEQYF
cdr3_nt: TGTGCCAGCACAACTGGGACAGGAACCTACGAGCAGTACTTC

cdr3_length: 15
d_call: TRBD1
v_call: TRBV6-1
clone_size: few
j_call: TRBJ2-3
cdr3_aa: CASREDRGSGDTQYF
cdr3_nt: TGTGCCAGCAGAGAGGACAGGGGGAGTGGAGATACGCAGTATTTT

cdr3_length: 17
d_call: TRBD2
v_call: TRBV20-1
clone_size: many
j_call: TRBJ2-1
cdr3_aa: CSAREEYWGLAVDEQFF
cdr3_nt: TGCAGTGCTAGAGAGGAGTATTGGGGACTAGCAGTCGATGAGCAGTTCTTC

cdr3_length: 14
d_call: -
v_call: TRBV6-1
clone_size: -
j_call: TRBJ2-5
cdr3_aa: CASTPGLSVETQYF
cdr3_nt: TGTGCCAGCACCCCGGGACTGAGCGTGGAGACCCAGTACTTC

cdr3_length: 15
d_call: TRBD2
v_call: TRBV5-1
clone_size: few
j_call: TRBJ2-1
cdr3_aa: CASSLEGLVGDEQFF
cdr3_nt: TGCGCCAGCAGCTTGGAGGGACTAGTCGGTGATGAGCAGTTCTTC

cdr3_length: 13
d_call: TRBD1
v_call: TRBV10-3
clone_size: few
j_call: TRBJ1-6
cdr3_aa: CASAGTGDSPLHF
cdr3_nt: TGTGCCTCCGCCGGGACAGGGGATTCACCCCTCCACTTT

cdr3_length: 15
d_call: -
v_call: TRBV27
clone_size: -
j_call: TRBJ1-6
cdr3_aa: CASSSSTALFTPLHF
cdr3_nt: TGTGCCAGCAGTTCGTCGACAGCGCTATTTACACCCCTCCACTTT

cdr3_length: 14
d_call: TRBD2
v_call: TRBV7-8
clone_size: many
j_call: TRBJ2-1
cdr3_aa: CASSSGLAVNEQFF
cdr3_nt: TGTGCCAGCAGCTCGGGACTAGCGGTTAATGAGCAGTTCTTC

cdr3_length: 13
d_call: -
v_call: TRBV19
clone_size: -
j_call: TRBJ2-2
cdr3_aa: CASSTKNTGELFF
cdr3_nt: TGTGCCAGTAGTACCAAGAACACCGGGGAGCTGTTTTTT

cdr3_length: 14
d_call: -
v_call: TRBV20-1
clone_size: -
j_call: TRBJ1-1
cdr3_aa: CSARPRGENTEAFF
cdr3_nt: TGCAGTGCTAGACCACGAGGAGAGAACACTGAAGCTTTCTTT

cdr3_length: 16
d_call: TRBD2
v_call: TRBV12-3/TRBV12-4
clone_size: many
j_call: TRBJ2-1
cdr3_aa: CASSPQLARAYNEQFF
cdr3_nt: TGTGCCAGCAGTCCCCAACTAGCGAGAGCCTACAATGAGCAGTTCTTC

cdr3_length: 17
d_call: TRBD2
v_call: TRBV4-3
clone_size: few
j_call: TRBJ2-1
cdr3_aa: CASSQDGIREAFNEQFF
cdr3_nt: TGCGCCAGCAGCCAAGATGGGATACGGGAGGCCTTCAATGAGCAGTTCTTC

cdr3_length: 15
d_call: -
v_call: TRBV6-1
clone_size: -
j_call: TRBJ2-7
cdr3_aa: CASRRTGTPAYEQYF
cdr3_nt: TGTGCCAGCAGGCGCACCGGGACGCCTGCCTACGAGCAGTACTTC

cdr3_length: 15
d_call: TRBD1
v_call: TRBV5-5
clone_size: many
j_call: TRBJ1-1
cdr3_aa: CASSWTGNSNTEAFF
cdr3_nt: TGTGCCAGCAGCTGGACAGGGAATTCGAACACTGAAGCTTTCTTT

cdr3_length: 14
d_call: -
v_call: TRBV4-2
clone_size: few
j_call: TRBJ1-1
cdr3_aa: CASSQSNGDTEAFF
cdr3_nt: TGTGCCAGCAGCCAATCAAATGGCGACACTGAAGCTTTCTTT

cdr3_length: 18
d_call: TRBD1
v_call: TRBV7-3
clone_size: -
j_call: TRBJ2-7
cdr3_aa: CASSTNPWGTGRSYEQYF
cdr3_nt: TGTGCCAGCAGCACCAACCCCTGGGGGACAGGGCGATCCTACGAGCAGTACTTC

cdr3_length: 13
d_call: -
v_call: TRBV11-2
clone_size: many
j_call: TRBJ2-5
cdr3_aa: CASSLAGTTTQYF
cdr3_nt: TGTGCCAGCAGCTTAGCGGGGACAACGACCCAGTACTTC

cdr3_length: 15
d_call: TRBD1
v_call: TRBV12-3/TRBV12-4
clone_size: many
j_call: TRBJ2-5
cdr3_aa: CASSPGTGGEETQYF
cdr3_nt: TGTGCCAGCAGTCCAGGGACAGGGGGCGAAGAGACCCAGTACTTC

cdr3_length: 12
d_call: -
v_call: TRBV20-1
clone_size: many
j_call: TRBJ2-1
cdr3_aa: CSASDSYNEQFF
cdr3_nt: TGCAGTGCGAGTGACAGTTACAATGAGCAGTTCTTC